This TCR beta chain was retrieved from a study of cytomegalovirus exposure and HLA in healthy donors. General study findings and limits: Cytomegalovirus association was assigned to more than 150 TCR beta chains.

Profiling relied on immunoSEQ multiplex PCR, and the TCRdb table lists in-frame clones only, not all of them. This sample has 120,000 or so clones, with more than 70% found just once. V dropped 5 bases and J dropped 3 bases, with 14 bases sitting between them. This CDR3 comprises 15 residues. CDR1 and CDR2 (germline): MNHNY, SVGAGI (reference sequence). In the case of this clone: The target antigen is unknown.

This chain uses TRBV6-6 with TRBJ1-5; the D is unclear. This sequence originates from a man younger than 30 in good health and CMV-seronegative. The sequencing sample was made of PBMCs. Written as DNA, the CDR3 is TGTGCCAGCAGTAAGATTTACGGGGACAATCAGCCCCAGCATTTT. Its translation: CASSKIYGDNQPQHF.